The clone carrying this T cell receptor (beta chain) appeared a few times. This sample is drawn from a study of shared clonotypes between healthy human individuals. The CDR3 consists of 16 residues. Germline loops: CDR1 MNHEY, CDR2 SMNVEV (reference sequence). With 5 bases removed from V and 0 bases from J, the gap between germline ends came to 11 bases. Donation came from healthy HIV-negative adults that had no recent acute infections or vaccinations. All the donors were Caucasian adults who lived in Nashville, Tennessee. The authors divided CD4+ cells into CD45RA+ naive and CD45RA-negative memory subsets. The repertoire was sequenced with immunoSEQ multiplex PCR; TCRdb's copy has only in-frame clones and lacks some. This sample has around 700,000 clones, with 55% to 75% found just once.

Material: memory CD4+ T cells sorted from blood. Subset indicated: CD45RA-negative fraction. This sequence joins TRBV27 and TRBJ2-6; no clear D gene. This receptor was taken from a woman aged 25 to 39 in good health. The CDR3 spells CASSPGLLSGANVLTF. CDR3 in DNA: TGTGCCAGCAGTCCCGGCCTCCTCTCTGGGGCCAACGTCCTGACTTTC.